Following are 19 T cell receptor beta chains from one sample sequenced in a study. TCRdb independently ran MiXCR on the 5' RACE reads; one entry per CDR3 protein. The sample lists around 30,000 distinct CDR3 sequences; 25% to 30% were seen once. The sorted Tregs were CD4+CD25+CD127-/low cells. What was sequenced was tumor-infiltrating Tregs sorted from the breast tumor. The receptors here all came from a female donor with breast cancer.

This chain joins TRBV11-2 and TRBJ2-7; D possibly corresponds to TRBD1 (7 bases). Trimming shortened V by 5 bases and J by 6 bases, and 20 bases separated the two germline ends. This CDR3 contains 15 residues. The germline V gene has CDR1 SGHAT and CDR2 FQNNGV. CDR3 in amino acids: CASSPQRTGGGEQYF. CDR3 DNA sequence: TGTGCCAGCAGCCCACAAAGGACAGGAGGGGGCGAGCAGTACTTC.

As regards this clonotype: A much more abundant neighbour one base away suggests this may be a read error. This chain uses TRBV5-5 with TRBJ2-5, with D perhaps assigned TRBD1 or TRBD2 (5 bases each). The CDR3 extends over 14 amino acids. The V gene's germline CDR1 is SGHKS and CDR2 YYEKEE (reference sequence). Here the CDR3 reads CTSSLLQGVETQYF. CDR3 nucleotide sequence: TGTACCAGCAGCTTGTTGCAGGGAGTAGAGACCCAGTACTTC.

The rearrangement joins TRBV5-4 to TRBJ2-1, with a weak D call TRBD2 (6 bases). Trimming shortened V by 0 bases and J by 4 bases, and 8 bases separated the two germline ends. Per germline, CDR1 SGHNT and CDR2 YYREEE (reference sequence). The CDR3 runs to 14 residues. The CDR3 loop is CASSLEAGYNEQFF. The CDR3 nucleotides are TGTGCCAGCAGCTTGGAAGCGGGTTACAATGAGCAGTTCTTC.

The chain employs TRBV12-3 or TRBV12-4 and TRBJ1-5; 7 nucleotides agree with TRBD1. V shed 5 bases and J 2 bases; nucleotides not matched to a gene: 12. The CDR3 extends over 17 amino acids. CDR3 loop: CASSPAGGGGGNQPQHF. DNA of the CDR3: TGTGCCAGCAGTCCAGCAGGGGGGGGAGGGGGCAATCAGCCCCAGCATTTT.

This clonotype was seen at least ten times. The chain joins TRBV4-1 to TRBJ1-5; 9 bases line up with TRBD1. Germline assignment: CDR1 MGHRA and CDR2 YSYEKL. Trimming took 0 bases from V and 4 from J; bases not matched to a gene: 4. This CDR3 is built from 16 residues. The chain's CDR3 is CASSQEPGTGNQPQHF. In DNA, the CDR3 is TGCGCCAGCAGCCAAGAGCCTGGGACAGGGAATCAGCCCCAGCATTTT.

There are a few counts of this clonotype. The chain joins TRBV7-9 to TRBJ2-3, with 9 bases identical to TRBD2. CDR1 is SEHNR, CDR2 FQNEAQ, per germline (reference sequence). The CDR3 extends over 16 amino acids. Germline trimming cut 8 bases from V and 0 bases from J; bases unmatched to any gene: 9. The CDR3 DNA is TGTGCCAGCGATGCTAAAGCGGGAGGAAGCACAGATACGCAGTATTTT. Amino acid sequence: CASDAKAGGSTDTQYF.

With respect to this clonotype: A much larger clone lies a single base off, so this may be a read error. V and J are TRBV7-2 and TRBJ1-5; D unresolved. CDR1 and CDR2 from the germline V gene are SGHTA and FQGNSA. The CDR3 is 12 amino acids. The V end lost 1 base, the J end lost 9 bases, and 7 bases lay between the germline ends. CDR3 loop: CASSLDVRPQHF. CDR3 sequence (DNA): TGTGCCAGCAGCTTAGATGTCCGGCCCCAGCATTTT.

The chain has TRBV15 and TRBJ2-3; TRBD2 matches at 14 bases. V was pared by 3 bases and J by 7 bases, with 6 bases of the junction left unmatched. The CDR3 totals 16 residues. CDR1 and CDR2 from the germline V gene are LNHNV and YYDKDF (reference sequence). CDR3 region: CATSSGGLAGGHTQYF. CDR3 DNA: TGTGCCACCAGCAGTGGAGGACTAGCGGGAGGCCATACGCAGTATTTT.

The chain is built from TRBV6-5 and TRBJ2-7; D is unclear. CDR1 and CDR2 (germline): MNHEY, SVGAGI. CDR3 length: 15 amino acids. V was pared by 6 bases and J by 0 bases, with 15 bases between. This CDR3 is CASSGIATGSYEQYF. The DNA of the CDR3 is TGTGCCAGCAGCGGAATAGCTACTGGCTCCTACGAGCAGTACTTC.

As concerns this clonotype: This may be a read error: a much more frequent sequence differs by one nucleotide. This chain connects TRBV7-9 to TRBJ2-6; D could derive from TRBD1 or TRBD2 (5 bases each). CDR1 and CDR2 from the germline V gene are SEHNR and FQNEAQ (reference sequence). CDR3 length: 16 amino acids. Trimming removed 1 base from V and 2 bases from J, with 9 bases in between. CDR3 nucleotide sequence: TGTGCCAGCAGCTTAGTGGGGCGGGCTGGGGCCAACGTCCTGACTTTC. Its protein is CASSLVGRAGANVLTF.

This clonotype occurred many times. The chain carries TRBV28 and TRBJ2-2; no definite D call. Germline CDR1 MDHEN, CDR2 SYDVKM. This CDR3 is built from 13 residues. Trimming left V 6 bases short and J 5 bases short, with 10 bases between. The CDR3 spells CASRTYGTGELFF. In DNA, the CDR3 is TGTGCCAGCAGGACTTATGGGACCGGGGAGCTGTTTTTT.

The chain combines TRBV6-6 with TRBJ1-6; no clear D. V lost 7 bases, J lost 7 bases, and 8 bases lay in between. The germline CDR1 and CDR2 sequences are MNHNY and SVGAGI (reference sequence). The CDR3 contains 12 residues. The CDR3 loop is CASKTENSPLHF. DNA for the CDR3: TGTGCCAGCAAGACGGAGAATTCACCCCTCCACTTT.

Notes on this clonotype: Being one base from a much bigger clone, this may be a read error. The CDR3 end shows no conserved phenylalanine or tryptophan, and so a read error is likely. The rearrangement uses TRBV30 and TRBJ1-1; no clear D gene. Germline CDR1 reads GTSNPN; CDR2 reads SVGIG (reference sequence). The CDR3 has 10 amino acids. V lost 1 base to trimming and J lost 7 bases, with 4 bases between them. The CDR3 sequence is CAWSEVEAFL. DNA of the CDR3: TGTGCCTGGAGTGAAGTTGAAGCTTTCCTT.

This clonotype has more than one count but fewer than ten. The V gene is TRBV7-9, the J gene TRBJ2-3, with TRBD2 matching over 14 bases. Per the germline V gene, CDR1 is SEHNR and CDR2 is FQNEAQ (reference sequence). The CDR3 has 16 amino acids. After removal of 6 bases from V and 5 bases from J, the junction contained 7 bases not matched to a gene. The CDR3 sequence: CASRTSGRARVDTQYF. For the CDR3, the DNA is TGTGCCAGCAGGACTAGCGGGAGGGCCAGGGTAGATACGCAGTATTTT.

This clonotype has just a few counts. The chain links TRBV14 to TRBJ2-7; D unclear. The V end was cut by 4 bases, the J end by 3 bases, with 10 bases between. CDR1 and CDR2 (germline): SGHDN, FVKESK. CDR3 length: 13 residues. CDR3 protein: CASSRRAVYEQYF. The CDR3 DNA follows: TGTGCCAGCAGCCGCCGCGCTGTCTACGAGCAGTACTTC. The variable domain in full, with the rest retrieved from reference TRBV14 and TRBJ2-7, is EAGVTQFPSHSVIEKGQTVTLRCDPISGHDNLYWYRRVMGKEIKFLLHFVKESKQDESGMPNNRFLAERTGGTYSTLKVQPAELEDSGVYFCASSRRAVYEQYFGPGTRLTVT.

This clonotype is medium-sized in the sample. The rearrangement links TRBV6-6 to TRBJ1-5, with a weak D call TRBD1 (5 bases). This CDR3 spans 15 amino acids. Between the trimmed V and J ends, which lost 1 base and 1 base, there was a span of 8 bases. Looked up from germline, CDR1 is MNHNY and CDR2 is SVGAGI (reference sequence). CDR3: CASSYWPGSNQPQHF. In nucleotides, the CDR3 is TGTGCCAGCAGTTACTGGCCAGGGAGCAATCAGCCCCAGCATTTT.

The sample holds one count of this clonotype. This clone may be a read error of a much larger clone one base away. This sequence joins TRBV7-2 and TRBJ2-1, with D possibly being TRBD1 or TRBD2 (5 bases each). This CDR3 region has 13 residues. In germline, CDR1 is SGHTA, CDR2 FQGNSA. Trimming took off 6 bases at V and 10 bases at J, with 16 bases between the two ends. CDR3: CASRTSPGREQFF. The CDR3 DNA reads as TGTGCCAGCAGAACTTCACCGGGACGGGAGCAGTTCTTC.

This clonotype was detected a few times. This chain joins TRBV29-1 and TRBJ2-1, with 7 bases matching TRBD1. The CDR3 is 14 residues long. Per the germline V gene, CDR1 is SQVTM and CDR2 is ANQGSEA. The V segment lost 7 bases and the J segment 1 base; nucleotides outside the gene matches: 7. CDR3: CSADNRGSYNEQFF. CDR3 in DNA: TGCAGCGCTGATAACAGGGGTTCCTACAATGAGCAGTTCTTC.

This chain uses TRBV30 with TRBJ2-1; D ambiguous. CDR3 length: 16 amino acids. With 0 bases removed from V and 4 bases from J, the gap between germline ends came to 16 bases. CDR1 is GTSNPN and CDR2 is SVGIG in the germline V gene (reference sequence). The CDR3 DNA sequence: TGTGCCTGGAGTGTAGGATATTCCCCCCTATACAATGAGCAGTTCTTC. Encoded protein: CAWSVGYSPLYNEQFF.